Listed here are 21 T cell receptor beta chains from one sample, sequenced in a study of HIV-infected patients and healthy controls. Alpha and beta constant-region primers primed reverse transcription of around 540 ng RNA. Separate chain-specific third strand synthesis with multiplexing indices produced the alpha and beta libraries. TCRdb recomputed calls from the 5' RACE reads with MiXCR, one row per CDR3 protein. The table has around 8,600 distinct CDR3 sequences, approximately 6.8% seen once. Antiretroviral therapy had run roughly three months, about 14 weeks, before follow-up blood collection. All unsorted peripheral T cells were captured because whole blood was used without fractionation. Sequencing used blood, obtained during antiretroviral therapy. The receptors derive from an adult with HIV infection.

A remark on this clonotype: This beta chain appears as a stray read in a library generated for alpha chains; its size is not informative. The chain is built from TRBV4-1 and TRBJ2-3; 13 positions match TRBD2. V gave up 4 bases and J gave up 8 bases; unmatched junction bases: 6. This CDR3 spans 15 amino acids. Germline CDR1 MGHRA, CDR2 YSYEKL. The CDR3 nucleotides are TGCGCCAGCAGCCTAGGACTAGCGGGAGATGTTACGCAGTATTTT. The encoded protein is CASSLGLAGDVTQYF.

This clonotype was observed many times. A library made for alpha chains picked up this beta chain off target, so its size means little. The chain couples TRBV28 to TRBJ2-7; D remains unclear. Trimming pared 2 bases from V and 4 bases from J, leaving 6 bases between. The CDR3 totals 12 residues. The V gene's germline CDR1 is MDHEN and CDR2 SYDVKM. As DNA, the CDR3 is TGTGCCAGCAGTTTAATCGGATACGAGCAGTACTTC. Translated, it gives CASSLIGYEQYF. Using reference TRBV28 and TRBJ2-7 for the parts outside the CDR3, the full variable domain is DVKVTQSSRYLVKRTGEKVFLECVQDMDHENMFWYRQDPGLGLRLIYFSYDVKMKEKGDIPEGYSVSREKKERFSLILESASTNQTSMYLCASSLIGYEQYFGPGTRLTVT.

This clonotype was found a few times. Little can be read into the size of this beta chain, an off-target read in a library designed for alpha chains. The chain combines TRBV29-1 with TRBJ2-5, with 8 bases lining up with TRBD2. V was clipped by 3 bases and J by 3 bases; unmatched bases: 3. The CDR3 covers 13 residues. Germline-derived CDR1 and CDR2 are SQVTM and ANQGSEA. The CDR3 DNA reads as TGCAGCGTTGACTGGCGGGGGGAAGAGACCCAGTACTTC. As protein: CSVDWRGEETQYF. Full variable domain (missing parts from reference TRBV29-1 and TRBJ2-5): SAVISQKPSRDICQRGTSLTIQCQVDSQVTMMFWYRQQPGQSLTLIATANQGSEATYESGFVIDKFPISRPNLTFSTLTVSNMSPEDSSIYLCSVDWRGEETQYFGPGTRLLVL.

In this sample, this clonotype turned up many times. This beta chain slipped into a library made for alpha chains as a stray read, so its size is not meaningful. V is TRBV13 and J is TRBJ1-2; no reliable D call. The V end was cut by 0 bases, the J end by 3 bases, with 5 bases between. The CDR3 runs to 13 residues. The germline gives CDR1 PRHDT, CDR2 FYEKMQ (reference sequence). The CDR3 loop is CASSLGRDYGYTF. As DNA, the CDR3 is TGTGCCAGCAGCTTAGGGCGAGACTATGGCTACACCTTC.

This clonotype has a count of ten or more. Being off target in a library aimed at alpha chains, this beta chain has a size of little meaning. This chain joins TRBV10-3 and TRBJ2-2, with D maybe TRBD2 (6 bases). Germline V gives CDR1 ENHRY, CDR2 SYGVKD. Trimming took off 0 bases at V and 1 base at J, with 9 bases between the two ends. CDR3 size: 16 residues. The CDR3 here is CAISESGGWNTGELFF. CDR3 bases: TGTGCCATCAGTGAGTCGGGGGGATGGAACACCGGGGAGCTGTTTTTT.

Ten or more counts support this clonotype. This beta chain is a stray read from a library made for alpha chains; its abundance is not meaningful. The chain carries TRBV9 and TRBJ2-2; 7 bases are a match to TRBD1. The CDR3 is 14 amino acids. CDR1 and CDR2 (germline): SGDLS, YYNGEE. V dropped 3 bases and J dropped 5; count of bases not matched to a gene: 4. The CDR3 protein is CASSAPGGTGELFF. The CDR3 nucleotides read TGTGCCAGCAGCGCCCCAGGGGGAACCGGGGAGCTGTTTTTT.

This clonotype occurred many times. This beta chain appears as a stray read in a library generated for alpha chains; its size is not informative. The chain has TRBV11-2 and TRBJ2-7, with unresolved D. The V end was cut by 6 bases, the J end by 3 bases, with 18 bases between. Per germline, CDR1 SGHAT and CDR2 FQNNGV. The CDR3 extends over 15 amino acids. DNA for the CDR3: TGTGCCAGCAGTAAAGACACAGAGCTTGGCTACGAGCAGTACTTC. This sequence encodes CASSKDTELGYEQYF. Full variable domain (outside the CDR3, taken from reference TRBV11-2 and TRBJ2-7): EAGVAQSPRYKIIEKRQSVAFWCNPISGHATLYWYQQILGQGPKLLIQFQNNGVVDDSQLPKDRFSAERLKGVDSTLKIQPAKLEDSAVYLCASSKDTELGYEQYFGPGTRLTVT.

This clonotype was found many times. This beta chain turned up in a library designed for alpha chains; as an off-target read, its abundance says little. This rearrangement joins TRBV6-1 to TRBJ1-1, with D unresolved. The CDR3 loop spans 16 amino acids. V was pared by 6 bases and J by 1 base, with 18 bases between. Germline-derived CDR1 and CDR2 are MNHNS and SASEGT. The CDR3 spells CASRLDGPNSNTEAFF. The DNA of the CDR3 is TGTGCCAGCAGATTGGACGGACCAAATTCGAACACTGAAGCTTTCTTT.

This clonotype has at least ten counts. This beta chain is a stray sequence in a library constructed for alpha chains; its clone size is not meaningful. The V gene is TRBV11-1, the J gene TRBJ2-7; TRBD1 agrees at 9 bases. CDR3 length equals 14 residues. In germline, CDR1 is SGHAT, CDR2 FQDESV (reference sequence). Trimming cost V 6 bases and J 2 bases; bases outside gene matches: 5. Here the CDR3 DNA reads TGTGCCAGCAGGCCTACAGGGGGCCCCTACGAGCAGTACTTC. Its translation: CASRPTGGPYEQYF.

This clonotype was counted at least ten times. This beta chain is an off-target read within a library intended for alpha chains, so its frequency means little. This chain uses TRBV6-6 with TRBJ1-5, with unresolved D. The CDR3 contains 17 residues. Germline values: CDR1 MNHNY, CDR2 SVGAGI (reference sequence). The V end was cut by 0 bases, the J end by 0 bases, with 12 bases between. Written as DNA, the CDR3 is TGTGCCAGCAGTTACTCGAAATCAGGAGCTAGCAATCAGCCCCAGCATTTT. Translating it yields CASSYSKSGASNQPQHF.

This clonotype is medium-sized within its sample. Found in a library prepared for alpha chains, this beta chain is an off-target read, and its abundance has little meaning. This chain joins TRBV6-2 or TRBV6-3 and TRBJ2-1; no definite D call. V was pared by 6 bases and J by 0 bases, with 18 bases between. There are 17 residues in the CDR3. Germline lookup yields CDR1 MNHEY and CDR2 SVGEGT. CDR3 nucleotides: TGTGCCAGCAGCTACCCCCCAGGTTCCAGCTCCTACAATGAGCAGTTCTTC. This encodes CASSYPPGSSSYNEQFF.

This clonotype was detected many times. Because this beta chain is a stray read in a library intended to capture alpha chains, its abundance should not be given much weight. The chain combines TRBV28 with TRBJ2-7; D perhaps matches TRBD1 (5 bases). The germline CDR1 and CDR2 sequences are MDHEN and SYDVKM. The CDR3 length is 14 residues. V was cut by 7 bases and J by 2 bases, with 15 bases left in between. CDR3 DNA: TGTGCCAGCACCCCTTCTGGGGCCCCCTACGAGCAGTACTTC. Its translation is CASTPSGAPYEQYF.

In this sample, this clonotype turned up many times. This beta chain appears as a stray read in a library generated for alpha chains; its size is not informative. The chain carries TRBV14 and TRBJ1-5; D remains ambiguous. This CDR3 region has 14 residues. The germline gives CDR1 SGHDN, CDR2 FVKESK. V gave up 4 bases and J gave up 0 bases, with 7 bases separating them. The CDR3 DNA reads TGTGCCAGCAGCCGTAGTAATAGCAATCAGCCCCAGCATTTT. Its translation is CASSRSNSNQPQHF.

This clonotype was seen repeatedly, ten times or more. This beta chain appears as a stray read in a library generated for alpha chains; its size is not informative. V gene TRBV7-6 combines with J gene TRBJ2-7; TRBD1 agrees at 8 bases. Trimming took 6 bases from V and 6 from J; bases not matched to a gene: 7. The CDR3 is 13 residues long. Germline V lookup: CDR1 SGHVS, CDR2 FNYEAQ. The CDR3 coding sequence is TGTGCCAGCAGTTTGGACAGGGTCGGCGAGCAGTACTTC. Translated, it gives CASSLDRVGEQYF.

This clonotype is categorized as medium-sized. This beta chain lies outside the target of a library built for alpha chains; its clone size means little. J is TRBJ2-3 and V is TRBV20-1; 10 bases map to TRBD1. The V gene's germline CDR1 is DFQATT and CDR2 SNEGSKA (reference sequence). Trimming at V came to 3 bases and at J to 3 bases, leaving 6 bases not matched to a gene. The CDR3 spans 15 residues. CDR3 region: CSASPGQGTTDTQYF. The CDR3 DNA reads TGCAGTGCTAGCCCGGGACAGGGGACGACAGATACGCAGTATTTT.

This clonotype is medium-sized. This beta chain appears as a stray read in a library generated for alpha chains; its size is not informative. The V gene is TRBV7-2, the J gene TRBJ2-7; 8 bases fit TRBD1. From germline, CDR1 is SGHTA and CDR2 FQGNSA. CDR3 length: 15 residues. J was trimmed by 1 base and V by 1 base; bases with no gene match: 3. CDR3 sequence (DNA): TGTGCCAGCAGCTTAGACGGACAGGGATCCTACGAGCAGTACTTC. Translation: CASSLDGQGSYEQYF.

The sample holds many counts of this clonotype. A library prepared for alpha chains yielded this beta chain as an off-target read; its size is of little meaning. The chain joins TRBV11-2 to TRBJ1-4; D not certain. The germline V gene has CDR1 SGHAT and CDR2 FQNNGV. There are 12 residues in the CDR3. The V end lost 4 bases, the J end lost 8 bases, and 8 bases lay between the germline ends. The CDR3 DNA is TGTGCCAGCAGCTCACGGCCAGAAAAACTGTTTTTT. It codes for CASSSRPEKLFF. The whole variable domain, filled in from reference TRBV11-2 and TRBJ1-4, reads EAGVAQSPRYKIIEKRQSVAFWCNPISGHATLYWYQQILGQGPKLLIQFQNNGVVDDSQLPKDRFSAERLKGVDSTLKIQPAKLEDSAVYLCASSSRPEKLFFGSGTQLSVL.

This clonotype is medium-sized by share. This beta chain turned up in a library designed for alpha chains; as an off-target read, its abundance says little. This chain uses TRBV28 with TRBJ2-5, with TRBD1 as a possible D gene (6 bases). There are 15 residues in the CDR3. Germline V lookup: CDR1 MDHEN, CDR2 SYDVKM. Trimming pared 3 bases from V and 1 base from J, leaving 12 bases between. Here the CDR3 DNA reads TGTGCCAGCAGTTTTGGGACAAGTACCCAAGAGACCCAGTACTTC. Protein product: CASSFGTSTQETQYF. The complete variable domain, with remaining parts taken from reference TRBV28 and TRBJ2-5, reads DVKVTQSSRYLVKRTGEKVFLECVQDMDHENMFWYRQDPGLGLRLIYFSYDVKMKEKGDIPEGYSVSREKKERFSLILESASTNQTSMYLCASSFGTSTQETQYFGPGTRLLVL.

In its sample, this clonotype was seen a few times. This beta chain slipped into a library made for alpha chains as a stray read, so its size is not meaningful. The chain is built from TRBV19 and TRBJ1-3, with D hard to call. CDR3 length equals 12 residues. Trimming removed 3 bases from V and 2 bases from J, with 2 bases in between. CDR1 is LNHDA, CDR2 SQIVND, per germline (reference sequence). The CDR3 spells CASSMAGNTIYF. CDR3 DNA sequence: TGTGCCAGTAGTATGGCTGGAAACACCATATATTTT.

This clonotype occurred many times. This beta chain came through as a stray read in a library set up for alpha chains, and its size says little. This sequence joins TRBV6-1 and TRBJ2-3; D may be TRBD2 (6 bases). CDR1 is MNHNS and CDR2 is SASEGT in the germline V gene. The CDR3 totals 14 residues. The V end lost 6 bases, the J end lost 2 bases, and 12 bases lay between the germline ends. CDR3 protein: CASSPGLNTDTQYF. As DNA, the CDR3 is TGTGCCAGCAGCCCGGGACTTAACACAGATACGCAGTATTTT.

This clonotype was detected many times. Because the library targeted alpha chains, this beta chain is an off-target read whose size means little. The chain employs TRBV7-2 and TRBJ2-1; 9 bases are a match to TRBD2. This CDR3 has 13 amino acids. The V gene's germline CDR1 is SGHTA and CDR2 FQGNSA. V lost 2 bases and J lost 15; bases outside the gene matches: 8. DNA of the CDR3: TGTGCCAGCAGCTTAAATGAGGGGACTAGCTGGTTCTTC. This translates into CASSLNEGTSWFF.